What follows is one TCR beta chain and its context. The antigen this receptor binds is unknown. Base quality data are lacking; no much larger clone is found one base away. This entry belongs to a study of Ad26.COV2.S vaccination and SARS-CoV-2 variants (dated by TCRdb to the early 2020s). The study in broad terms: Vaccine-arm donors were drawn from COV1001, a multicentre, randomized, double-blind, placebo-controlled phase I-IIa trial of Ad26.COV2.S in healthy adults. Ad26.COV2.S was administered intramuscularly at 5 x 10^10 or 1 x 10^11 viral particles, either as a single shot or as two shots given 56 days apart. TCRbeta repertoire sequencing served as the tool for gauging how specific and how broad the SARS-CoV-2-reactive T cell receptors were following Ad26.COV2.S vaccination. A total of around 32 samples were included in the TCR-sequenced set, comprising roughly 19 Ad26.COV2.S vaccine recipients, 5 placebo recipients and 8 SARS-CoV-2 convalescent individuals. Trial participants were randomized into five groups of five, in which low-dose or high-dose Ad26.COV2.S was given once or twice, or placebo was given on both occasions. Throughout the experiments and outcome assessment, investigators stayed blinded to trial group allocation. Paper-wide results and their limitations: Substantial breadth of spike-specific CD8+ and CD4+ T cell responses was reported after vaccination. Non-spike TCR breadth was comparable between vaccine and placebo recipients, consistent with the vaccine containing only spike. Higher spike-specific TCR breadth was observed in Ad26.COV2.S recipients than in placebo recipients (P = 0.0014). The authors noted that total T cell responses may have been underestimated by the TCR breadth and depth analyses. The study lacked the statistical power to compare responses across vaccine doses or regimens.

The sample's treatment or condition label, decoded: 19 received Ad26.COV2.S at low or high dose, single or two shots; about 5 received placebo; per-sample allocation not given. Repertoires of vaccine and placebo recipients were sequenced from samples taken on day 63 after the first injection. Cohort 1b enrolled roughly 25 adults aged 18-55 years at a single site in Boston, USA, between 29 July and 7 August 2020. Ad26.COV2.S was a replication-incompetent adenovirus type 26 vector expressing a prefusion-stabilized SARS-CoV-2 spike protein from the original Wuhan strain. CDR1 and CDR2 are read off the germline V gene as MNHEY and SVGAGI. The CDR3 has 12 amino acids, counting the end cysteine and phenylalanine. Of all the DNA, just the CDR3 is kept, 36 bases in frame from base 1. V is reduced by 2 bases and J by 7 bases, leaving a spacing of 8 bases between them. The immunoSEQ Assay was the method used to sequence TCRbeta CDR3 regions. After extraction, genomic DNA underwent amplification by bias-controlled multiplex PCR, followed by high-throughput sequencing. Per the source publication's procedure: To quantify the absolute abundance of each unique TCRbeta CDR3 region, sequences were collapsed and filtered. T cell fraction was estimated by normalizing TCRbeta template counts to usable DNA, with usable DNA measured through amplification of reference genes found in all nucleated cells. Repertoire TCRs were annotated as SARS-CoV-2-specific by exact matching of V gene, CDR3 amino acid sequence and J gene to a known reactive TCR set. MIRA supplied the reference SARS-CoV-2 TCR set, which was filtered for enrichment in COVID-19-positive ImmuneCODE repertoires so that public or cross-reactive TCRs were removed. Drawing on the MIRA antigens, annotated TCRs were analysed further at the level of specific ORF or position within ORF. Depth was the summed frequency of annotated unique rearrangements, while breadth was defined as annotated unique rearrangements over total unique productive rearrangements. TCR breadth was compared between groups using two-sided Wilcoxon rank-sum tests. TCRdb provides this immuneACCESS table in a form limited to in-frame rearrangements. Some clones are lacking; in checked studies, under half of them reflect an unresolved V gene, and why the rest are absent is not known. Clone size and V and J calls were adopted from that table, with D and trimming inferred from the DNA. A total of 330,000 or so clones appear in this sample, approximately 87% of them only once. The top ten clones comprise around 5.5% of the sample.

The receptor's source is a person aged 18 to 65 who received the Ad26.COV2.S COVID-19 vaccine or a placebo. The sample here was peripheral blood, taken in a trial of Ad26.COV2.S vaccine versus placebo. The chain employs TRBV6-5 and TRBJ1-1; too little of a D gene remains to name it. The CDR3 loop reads CASSYPDNEAFF. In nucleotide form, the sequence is TGTGCCAGCAGTTACCCCGACAATGAAGCTTTCTTT.